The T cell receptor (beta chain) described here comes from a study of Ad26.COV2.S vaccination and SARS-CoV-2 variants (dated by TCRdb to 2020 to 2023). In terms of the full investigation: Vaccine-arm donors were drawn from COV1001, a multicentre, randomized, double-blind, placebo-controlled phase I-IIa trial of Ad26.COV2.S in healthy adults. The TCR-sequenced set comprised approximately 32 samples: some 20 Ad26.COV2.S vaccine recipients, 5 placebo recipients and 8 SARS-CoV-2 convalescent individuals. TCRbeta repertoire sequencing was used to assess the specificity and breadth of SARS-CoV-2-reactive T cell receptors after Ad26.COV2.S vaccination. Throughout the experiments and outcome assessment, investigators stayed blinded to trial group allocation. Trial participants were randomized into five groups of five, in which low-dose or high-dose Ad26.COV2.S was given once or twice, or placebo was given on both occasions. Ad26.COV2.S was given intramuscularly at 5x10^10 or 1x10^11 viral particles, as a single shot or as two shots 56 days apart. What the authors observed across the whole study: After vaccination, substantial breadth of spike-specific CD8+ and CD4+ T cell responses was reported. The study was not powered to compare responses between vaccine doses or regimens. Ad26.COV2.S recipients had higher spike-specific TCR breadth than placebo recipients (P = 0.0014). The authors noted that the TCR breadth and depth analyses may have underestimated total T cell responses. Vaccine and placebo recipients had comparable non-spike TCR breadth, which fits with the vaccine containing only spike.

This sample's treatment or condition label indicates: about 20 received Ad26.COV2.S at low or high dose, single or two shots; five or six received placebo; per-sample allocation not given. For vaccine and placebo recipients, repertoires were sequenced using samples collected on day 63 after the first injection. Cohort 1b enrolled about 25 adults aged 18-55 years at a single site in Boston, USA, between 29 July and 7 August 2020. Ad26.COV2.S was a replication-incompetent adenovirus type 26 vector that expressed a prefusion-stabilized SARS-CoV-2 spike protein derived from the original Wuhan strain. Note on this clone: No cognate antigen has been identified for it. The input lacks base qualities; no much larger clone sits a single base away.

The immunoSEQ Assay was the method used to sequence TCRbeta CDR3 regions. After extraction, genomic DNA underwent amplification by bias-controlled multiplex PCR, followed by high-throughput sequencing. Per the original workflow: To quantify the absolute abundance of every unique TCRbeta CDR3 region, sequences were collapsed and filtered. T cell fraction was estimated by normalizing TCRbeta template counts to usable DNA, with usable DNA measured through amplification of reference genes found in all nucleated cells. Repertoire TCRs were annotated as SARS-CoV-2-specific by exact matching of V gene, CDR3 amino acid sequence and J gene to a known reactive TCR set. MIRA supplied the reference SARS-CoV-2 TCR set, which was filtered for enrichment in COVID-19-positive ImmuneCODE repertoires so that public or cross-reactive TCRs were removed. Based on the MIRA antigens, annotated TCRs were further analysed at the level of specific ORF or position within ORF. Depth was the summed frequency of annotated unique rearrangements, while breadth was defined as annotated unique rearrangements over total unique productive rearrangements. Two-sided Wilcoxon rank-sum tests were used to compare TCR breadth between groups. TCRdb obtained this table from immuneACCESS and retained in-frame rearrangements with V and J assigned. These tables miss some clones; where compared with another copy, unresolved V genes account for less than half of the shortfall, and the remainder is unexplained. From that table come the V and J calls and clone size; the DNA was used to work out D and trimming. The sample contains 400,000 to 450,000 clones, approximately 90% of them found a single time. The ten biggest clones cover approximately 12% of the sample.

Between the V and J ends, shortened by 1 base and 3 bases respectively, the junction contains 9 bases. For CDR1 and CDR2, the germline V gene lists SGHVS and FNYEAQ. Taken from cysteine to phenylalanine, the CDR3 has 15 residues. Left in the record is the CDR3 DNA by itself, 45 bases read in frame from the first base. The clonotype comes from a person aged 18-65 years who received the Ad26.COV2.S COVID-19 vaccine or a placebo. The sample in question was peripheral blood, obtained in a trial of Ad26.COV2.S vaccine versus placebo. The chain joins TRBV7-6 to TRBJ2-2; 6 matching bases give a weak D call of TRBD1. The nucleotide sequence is TGTGCCAGCAGCTTAGTGGACAGATACACCGGGGAGCTGTTTTTT. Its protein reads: CASSLVDRYTGELFF.